Following are 32 T cell receptor beta chains from one sample sequenced in a study of T cell responses to AZD1222 COVID-19 vaccine. The method was immunoSEQ multiplex PCR; TCRdb's version includes in-frame clones alone and lacks a portion of them. The data contain around 200,000 clones, 90% to 95% of them seen just once; the ten biggest clones take up more than 1.5%. The specimen comprised peripheral blood, sampled 28 days after the second AZD1222 dose. These receptors were collected from an adult who received the AZD1222 COVID-19 vaccine.

The chain couples TRBV4-3 to TRBJ1-2; 7 bases map to TRBD1. The germline V gene has CDR1 LGHNA and CDR2 YSLEER. Unmatched junction bases numbered 4, after V lost 3 bases and J lost 3 bases. The length of the CDR3 is 14 residues. For the CDR3, the DNA is TGCGCCAGCAGCCACACGACAGGGTACTATGGCTACACCTTC. It yields the protein CASSHTTGYYGYTF.

The chain joins TRBV30 to TRBJ2-5; perhaps TRBD1 as D (6 bases). The CDR3 length is 13 residues. V was cut by 4 bases and J by 3 bases, with 12 bases left in between. The germline V gene encodes CDR1 GTSNPN and CDR2 SVGIG (reference sequence). The CDR3 nucleotides read TGTGCCTGGAACGGACAGATGGAAGAGACCCAGTACTTC. Protein: CAWNGQMEETQYF.

As concerns this clone: The sample holds other DNA sequences that translate to the same CDR3. The genes are TRBV12-3 or TRBV12-4 and TRBJ1-1; D call uncertain. This CDR3 has 13 amino acids. The V and J ends lost 2 bases and 1 base respectively, with 5 bases between them. The CDR3 nucleotides read TGTGCCAGCAGTTTAACGGAGAACACTGAAGCTTTCTTT. Amino acids: CASSLTENTEAFF.

The chain employs TRBV7-9 and TRBJ1-2, with 7 bases fitting TRBD1. The CDR3 sequence is 14 residues long. V trimming: 5 bases; J trimming: 3 bases; junction bases outside the gene matches: 6. The germline gives CDR1 SEHNR, CDR2 FQNEAQ (reference sequence). Here the CDR3 reads CASSKRTGDYGYTF. In DNA form, the CDR3 reads TGTGCCAGCAGCAAACGAACAGGGGACTATGGCTACACCTTC.

This clone has only one observation. The CDR3 sequence is CASMWAGHNEQFF. CDR3 DNA sequence: TGTGCCAGCATGTGGGCAGGACACAATGAGCAGTTCTTC. The chain uses TRBV6-5 and TRBJ2-1; no definite D call. V was trimmed by 7 bases and J by 5 bases, leaving 12 bases between them. Per germline, CDR1 MNHEY and CDR2 SVGAGI. This CDR3 is built from 13 residues.

This clone has a single count. The gene calls are TRBV5-6 and TRBJ2-1; D is uncertain. This CDR3 contains 15 residues. Trimming shortened V by 0 bases and J by 6 bases, and 13 bases separated the two germline ends. Germline V gene data show CDR1 as SGHDT and CDR2 as YYEEEE. In DNA form, the CDR3 reads TGTGCCAGCAGCTTGGAAACATCCTCTCGCAATGAGCAGTTCTTC. Amino acids: CASSLETSSRNEQFF. Using reference TRBV5-6 and TRBJ2-1 for the parts outside the CDR3, the full variable domain is DAGVTQSPTHLIKTRGQQVTLRCSPKSGHDTVSWYQQALGQGPQFIFQYYEEEERQRGNFPDRFSGHQFPNYSSELNVNALLLGDSALYLCASSLETSSRNEQFFGPGTRLTVL.

The chain employs TRBV18 and TRBJ1-1; TRBD1 matches at 9 bases. V was clipped by 3 bases and J by 10 bases; unmatched bases: 9. The CDR3 has 14 residues. Germline lookup yields CDR1 KGHSH and CDR2 LQKENI. This CDR3 reads CASSPTNGDRVAFF. The CDR3 nucleotides are TGTGCCAGCTCACCTACGAACGGGGACAGGGTAGCTTTCTTT.

The chain has TRBV2 and TRBJ1-2, with no clear D. This CDR3 comprises 12 residues. Trimming left V 5 bases short and J 1 base short, with 5 bases between. CDR1 is SNHLY, CDR2 FYNNEI, per germline. The CDR3 coding sequence is TGTGCCAGCAGTTCCCTTAACTATGGCTACACCTTC. This gives the protein CASSSLNYGYTF.

This clone is a singleton in its sample. The chain is built from TRBV21-1 and TRBJ1-3. TRBV21-1 is recorded as a pseudogene. This CDR3 comprises 15 residues. In DNA, the CDR3 is TGTGCCAGCAGCAAATTCACGGTCTCTGGAAACACCATATATTTT. Encoded protein: CASSKFTVSGNTIYF.

The chain combines TRBV19 with TRBJ1-4, with 9 bases fitting TRBD1. From germline, CDR1 is LNHDA and CDR2 SQIVND (reference sequence). CDR3 length: 14 residues. J was trimmed by 7 bases and V by 6 bases; bases with no gene match: 6. This CDR3 is CASRRTGEGEKLFF. The CDR3 region has the DNA TGTGCCAGTAGGAGGACAGGGGAAGGTGAAAAACTGTTTTTT.

This clone was recorded only once. This chain links TRBV13 with TRBJ1-4; 11 bases line up with TRBD1. The V and J ends lost 4 bases and 7 bases, in that order; junction bases with no gene match: 2. The germline gives CDR1 PRHDT, CDR2 FYEKMQ (reference sequence). The CDR3 loop spans 14 amino acids. The CDR3, as DNA: TGTGCCAGCAGCTCCGGGACAGGGGGTGAAAAACTGTTTTTT. Its protein product is CASSSGTGGEKLFF.

This clone has just one count. This chain uses TRBV19 with TRBJ1-5, with D possibly TRBD1 on 6 matching bases. Germline lookup yields CDR1 LNHDA and CDR2 SQIVND (reference sequence). This CDR3 contains 17 residues. The germline V and J ends were trimmed by 5 bases and 0 bases, with 17 bases remaining between them. The CDR3 here is CASSAPGQTDSNQPQHF. Here the CDR3 DNA reads TGTGCCAGTAGTGCCCCAGGACAGACAGATAGCAATCAGCCCCAGCATTTT. The full variable domain, rest sourced from reference TRBV19 and TRBJ1-5, is DGGITQSPKYLFRKEGQNVTLSCEQNLNHDAMYWYRQDPGQGLRLIYYSQIVNDFQKGDIAEGYSVSREKKESFPLTVTSAQKNPTAFYLCASSAPGQTDSNQPQHFGDGTRLSIL.

The chain joins TRBV5-1 to TRBJ1-1, with 7 positions matching TRBD1. After removal of 4 bases from V and 2 bases from J, the junction contained 8 bases not matched to a gene. This CDR3 comprises 15 residues. Germline V lookup: CDR1 SGHRS, CDR2 YFSETQ. This chain's CDR3 is CASSIGGSLNTEAFF. In DNA, the CDR3 is TGCGCCAGCAGCATAGGGGGCAGCTTAAACACTGAAGCTTTCTTT.

This chain joins TRBV6-5 and TRBJ2-1; D is possibly TRBD1 or TRBD2 (5 bases each). Germline CDR1 and CDR2: MNHEY and SVGAGI. V lost 6 bases and J lost 9, with 15 bases in between. The CDR3 is 13 amino acids. CDR3 sequence (DNA): TGTGCCAGCAGCACCACCCAGGGAGCTGAGCAGTTCTTC. It codes for CASSTTQGAEQFF.

In its sample, this clone was seen a few times. V gene TRBV6-2 or TRBV6-3 combines with J gene TRBJ2-3; D gene ambiguous. The CDR3 has 14 amino acids. From germline, CDR1 is MNHEY and CDR2 SVGEGT. V gave up 6 bases and J gave up 1 base, with 11 bases separating them. CDR3 sequence reads: CASSPPWRTDTQYF. The DNA for the CDR3 is TGTGCCAGCAGCCCCCCGTGGCGCACAGATACGCAGTATTTT.

V and J are TRBV9 and TRBJ1-4; D perhaps matches TRBD1 (5 bases). The germline CDR1 and CDR2 sequences are SGDLS and YYNGEE. V lost 3 bases to trimming and J lost 7 bases, with 16 bases between them. This CDR3 region has 15 residues. The CDR3 reads CASSEGGGLVEKLFF. CDR3 coding DNA: TGTGCCAGCAGCGAGGGCGGGGGGTTAGTTGAAAAACTGTTTTTT.

The sample holds one count of this clone. The chain joins TRBV28 to TRBJ1-4; D is unclear. Trimming took 8 bases from V and 9 from J, leaving 13 bases between them. CDR3 length: 12 residues. Germline V gene data show CDR1 as MDHEN and CDR2 as SYDVKM. The CDR3 region has the DNA TGTGCCAGCCGGAGTGGAGGTCAAAAACTGTTTTTT. Amino acid sequence: CASRSGGQKLFF.

The gene calls are TRBV28 and TRBJ2-1; D is possibly TRBD1 (5 bases). Germline assignment: CDR1 MDHEN and CDR2 SYDVKM. This CDR3 has 12 residues. Trimming took 5 bases from V and 12 from J, leaving 14 bases between them. The CDR3 DNA follows: TGTGCCAGCAGTGAAGAACAGGAAGGGCAGTTCTTC. Translated, it gives CASSEEQEGQFF.

The V gene is TRBV27, the J gene TRBJ2-3, with TRBD2 matching over 11 bases. The germline CDR1 and CDR2 sequences are MNHEY and SMNVEV (reference sequence). The CDR3 runs 15 residues. With V trimmed by 6 bases and J by 4 bases, 6 bases remained unmatched. CDR3 sequence (DNA): TGTGCCAGCAGGCTACTAGCGGGAGTGCCAGATACGCAGTATTTT. The encoded protein is CASRLLAGVPDTQYF.

This clone was seen once. The rearrangement links TRBV12-5 to TRBJ2-2; D gene ambiguous. This CDR3 spans 12 amino acids. The germline V gene encodes CDR1 LGHNT and CDR2 FRNRAP. With 6 bases removed from V and 3 bases from J, the gap between germline ends came to 5 bases. Written as DNA, the CDR3 is TGTGCTAGTGGGGATTACACCGGGGAGCTGTTTTTT. It yields the protein CASGDYTGELFF.

The V call is TRBV15, the J call TRBJ1-5; D not resolved. Germline CDR1 LNHNV, CDR2 YYDKDF (reference sequence). The V end lost 5 bases, the J end lost 4 bases, and 6 bases lay between the germline ends. This CDR3 has 12 amino acids. The CDR3 DNA is TGTGCCACCAGCGGAGCTAATCAGCCCCAGCATTTT. This codes for CATSGANQPQHF.

The chain joins TRBV5-1 to TRBJ1-1, with D perhaps TRBD1 (5 bases). CDR1 and CDR2 from the germline V gene are SGHRS and YFSETQ. CDR3 length: 13 residues. The V and J ends lost 4 bases and 3 bases respectively, with 10 bases between them. The CDR3: CASSTIGDTEAFF. The CDR3 DNA sequence: TGCGCCAGCAGCACTATAGGGGACACTGAAGCTTTCTTT.

This clone was counted a single time. This chain links TRBV7-2 with TRBJ1-6; possible D gene TRBD1, 6 bases. This CDR3 region has 15 residues. In germline, CDR1 is SGHTA, CDR2 FQGNSA. The V gene lost 1 base and the J gene lost 4 bases, with 8 bases spanning the gap. The CDR3 nucleotides are TGTGCCAGCAGCTTAGAAGGGGGTTATAATTCACCCCTCCACTTT. It yields the protein CASSLEGGYNSPLHF. Full variable domain (remainder filled in from reference TRBV7-2 and TRBJ1-6): GAGVSQSPSNKVTEKGKDVELRCDPISGHTALYWYRQSLGQGLEFLIYFQGNSAPDKSGLPSDRFSAERTGGSVSTLTIQRTQQEDSAVYLCASSLEGGYNSPLHFGNGTRLTVT.

The chain carries TRBV18 and TRBJ1-1, with D unresolved. The V end was cut by 3 bases, the J end by 2 bases, with 13 bases between. Per germline, CDR1 KGHSH and CDR2 LQKENI. CDR3 length: 15 residues. CDR3 sequence: CASSPQVTENTEAFF. The CDR3 DNA reads TGTGCCAGCTCACCCCAGGTAACAGAAAACACTGAAGCTTTCTTT.

The V and J genes are TRBV3-1 (or the pseudogene TRBV3-2) and TRBJ2-6; 8 bases fit TRBD1. The CDR3 is made up of 16 amino acids. V was pared by 4 bases and J by 2 bases, with 4 bases of the junction left unmatched. Germline assignment: CDR1 LGHDT and CDR2 YNNKEL (reference sequence). This CDR3 reads CASSPDRGPGANVLTF. Here the CDR3 DNA reads TGTGCCAGCAGCCCCGACAGGGGCCCTGGGGCCAACGTCCTGACTTTC.

The chain is built from TRBV10-3 and TRBJ2-1; TRBD1 matches 11 bases. Trimming at V came to 5 bases and at J to 8 bases, leaving 5 bases not matched to a gene. Germline assignment: CDR1 ENHRY and CDR2 SYGVKD. The CDR3 runs to 14 residues. CDR3 sequence (DNA): TGTGCCATCAGTTCTGGACAGGGGGCAGATGAGCAGTTCTTC. Residues: CAISSGQGADEQFF.

The chain joins TRBV1 to TRBJ2-7; the D call TRBD2 from the table was never checked on the DNA. TRBV1 is a listed pseudogene. CDR3 length: 17 residues. The CDR3 DNA reads TGCACCAGCAGCCCCCGACTAGCGGGGGGACCCCTCTACGAGCAGTACTTC. This gives the protein CTSSPRLAGGPLYEQYF.

The chain combines TRBV19 with TRBJ2-4; the D gene is possibly TRBD1 (5 bases). Germline CDR1 reads LNHDA; CDR2 reads SQIVND (reference sequence). The CDR3 consists of 15 residues. V lost 7 bases to trimming and J lost 0 bases, with 13 bases between them. This CDR3 is CASKDIRLAKNIQYF. DNA for the CDR3: TGTGCCAGTAAGGACATACGGCTAGCCAAAAACATTCAGTACTTC.

This clone has just one count. The CDR3 DNA reads TGTGCCAGCAGTTGGCAGGGGGGCGACTACGAGCAGTACTTC. Protein product: CASSWQGGDYEQYF. This chain links TRBV28 with TRBJ2-7; a weak D match, TRBD1 (7 bases). The germline CDR1 and CDR2 sequences are MDHEN and SYDVKM. This CDR3 is 14 amino acids long. V shed 4 bases and J shed 3 bases, with 13 bases lying between them.

V is TRBV6-5 and J is TRBJ2-3; D may be TRBD1 (6 bases). CDR3 length equals 14 residues. V dropped 6 bases and J dropped 2 bases, with 12 bases sitting between them. Germline V gene data show CDR1 as MNHEY and CDR2 as SVGAGI. In DNA form, the CDR3 reads TGTGCCAGCAGCTCTCGACAGGCCACAGATACGCAGTATTTT. Encoded protein: CASSSRQATDTQYF.

This rearrangement joins TRBV19 to TRBJ2-7, with D maybe TRBD2 (5 bases). CDR1 LNHDA and CDR2 SQIVND come from the germline V gene (reference sequence). Trimming removed 5 bases at V and 2 bases at J, with 16 bases between. The CDR3 covers 15 residues. The CDR3 is CASSRQKDGTYEQYF. The CDR3 DNA is TGTGCCAGTAGTCGCCAAAAGGACGGGACCTACGAGCAGTACTTC.

A note on this clone: This specimen includes other DNA sequences encoding the same CDR3. This chain joins TRBV13 and TRBJ1-3; tentatively, D is TRBD1 (6 bases). Germline assignment: CDR1 PRHDT and CDR2 FYEKMQ (reference sequence). The CDR3 totals 15 residues. Trimming removed 0 bases from V and 4 bases from J, with 10 bases in between. The CDR3 reads CASSLGGQGGNTIYF. In nucleotides, the CDR3 is TGTGCCAGCAGCTTAGGCGGGCAGGGGGGAAACACCATATATTTT.